Each of the 11 T cell receptor beta chains below was sequenced from the same sample in a study of shared clonotypes between healthy human individuals. The protocol was immunoSEQ multiplex PCR, while the TCRdb copy is restricted to in-frame clones and leaves out a portion. The sample lists about 1.5 million clones; approximately 98% were seen once. Sequencing was performed on naive CD4+ T cells sorted from blood. Subset here: CD45RA+ positively selected. These receptors were obtained from a man aged 25-45 years in good health.

The CDR3 protein is CASSALTEHNEQFF. DNA of the CDR3: TGTGCCAGCAGTGCCTTAACGGAACACAATGAGCAGTTCTTC. V is TRBV6-1 and J is TRBJ2-1; D not resolved. This CDR3 is 14 amino acids long. The V end was cut by 4 bases, the J end by 5 bases, with 12 bases between. Germline V CDR1 and CDR2: MNHNS, SASEGT.

DNA for the CDR3: TGTGCCAGCAGTTCCGAGAGGGGCTACACCTTC. Amino acids: CASSSERGYTF. V usage is TRBV28 and J usage is TRBJ1-2, with D hard to call. In germline, CDR1 is MDHEN, CDR2 SYDVKM. The ends were cut back, 4 bases at V and 8 bases at J, with 8 bases in the middle. CDR3 length: 11 residues.

The chain is built from TRBV28 and TRBJ1-1; 8 nucleotides line up with TRBD1. Germline CDR1 MDHEN, CDR2 SYDVKM. The V segment lost 2 bases and the J segment 2 bases; nucleotides outside the gene matches: 4. The CDR3 consists of 15 residues. In DNA, the CDR3 is TGTGCCAGCAGTTTACCGCAGGGGGCAAACACTGAAGCTTTCTTT. Protein sequence: CASSLPQGANTEAFF.

CDR3 nucleotides: TGCGCCAGCAGCGTACGACTAGCGGGAGATTACGATGAGCAGTTCTTC. This gives the protein CASSVRLAGDYDEQFF. This chain joins TRBV5-1 and TRBJ2-1; TRBD2 agrees at 12 bases. In germline, CDR1 is SGHRS, CDR2 YFSETQ. V lost 4 bases and J lost 8; bases outside the gene matches: 10. This CDR3 is 16 amino acids long.

The chain employs TRBV15 and TRBJ2-7, with D perhaps TRBD2 (6 bases). CDR1 is LNHNV and CDR2 is YYDKDF in the germline V gene (reference sequence). Deletions cut 3 bases from V and 5 bases from J, with 14 bases between. The CDR3 runs 14 residues. CDR3 sequence (DNA): TGTGCCACCAGCAGGGGGGGAGAGGGTAACGAGCAGTACTTC. It yields the protein CATSRGGEGNEQYF.

The V call is TRBV5-1, the J call TRBJ1-2; 8 bases map to TRBD1. The CDR3 length is 15 residues. J was trimmed by 7 bases and V by 4 bases; bases with no gene match: 12. Germline V gives CDR1 SGHRS, CDR2 YFSETQ. CDR3 bases: TGCGCCAGCAGCGCCGACAGGGGCAGTATCTCTGGCTACACCTTC. It specifies CASSADRGSISGYTF.

The chain recombines TRBV7-9 with TRBJ1-4; TRBD1 agrees at 10 bases. Germline values: CDR1 SEHNR, CDR2 FQNEAQ (reference sequence). CDR3 length equals 11 residues. The V and J ends lost 3 bases and 14 bases, in that order; junction bases with no gene match: 0. The CDR3 DNA reads TGTGCCAGCAGCTTGGGACAGGGGCTGTTTTTT. It encodes CASSLGQGLFF. Based on the CDR3 plus reference TRBV7-9 and TRBJ1-4, the full variable domain is DTGVSQNPRHKITKRGQNVTFRCDPISEHNRLYWYRQTLGQGPEFLTYFQNEAQLEKSRLLSDRFSAERPKGSFSTLEIQRTEQGDSAMYLCASSLGQGLFFGSGTQLSVL.

This CDR3 is CASSLEAGEYEQYF. CDR3 nucleotide sequence: TGTGCCAGCAGCTTAGAAGCGGGAGAGTACGAGCAGTACTTC. The rearrangement joins TRBV7-9 to TRBJ2-7, with 8 bases fitting TRBD2. Germline V lookup: CDR1 SEHNR, CDR2 FQNEAQ (reference sequence). This CDR3 is 14 amino acids long. J gave up 4 bases and V 1 base, and 3 bases lay outside the gene matches. Combining the CDR3 with reference TRBV7-9 and TRBJ2-7 gives the whole variable domain DTGVSQNPRHKITKRGQNVTFRCDPISEHNRLYWYRQTLGQGPEFLTYFQNEAQLEKSRLLSDRFSAERPKGSFSTLEIQRTEQGDSAMYLCASSLEAGEYEQYFGPGTRLTVT.

The chain has TRBV11-2 and TRBJ2-3, with 12 bases identical to TRBD2. The junction had 6 bases not matched to a gene; V was cut back by 1 base and J by 1 base. The CDR3 sequence is 18 residues long. Germline values: CDR1 SGHAT, CDR2 FQNNGV. The CDR3 nucleotides read TGTGCCAGCAGCTTAGGGGTAGGACTAGCGGGACGCACAGATACGCAGTATTTT. Residues: CASSLGVGLAGRTDTQYF.

V gene TRBV10-1 combines with J gene TRBJ2-3, with TRBD2 as a possible D gene (5 bases). CDR1 and CDR2 (germline): WNHNN, SYGVQD (reference sequence). The CDR3 loop spans 13 amino acids. The V end lost 7 bases, the J end lost 5 bases, and 13 bases lay between the germline ends. The CDR3 is CASTPTGRDTQYF. As DNA, the CDR3 is TGCGCCAGCACTCCGACTGGGAGAGATACGCAGTATTTT.

The CDR3 nucleotides are TGTGCCAGCAGTGAAAAGGGGGTCACTGGAAACACCATATATTTT. Translating gives CASSEKGVTGNTIYF. The chain joins TRBV6-1 to TRBJ1-3, with D possibly TRBD1 on 6 matching bases. The germline gives CDR1 MNHNS, CDR2 SASEGT. Trimming took off 2 bases at V and 2 bases at J, with 10 bases between the two ends. The CDR3 extends over 15 amino acids.